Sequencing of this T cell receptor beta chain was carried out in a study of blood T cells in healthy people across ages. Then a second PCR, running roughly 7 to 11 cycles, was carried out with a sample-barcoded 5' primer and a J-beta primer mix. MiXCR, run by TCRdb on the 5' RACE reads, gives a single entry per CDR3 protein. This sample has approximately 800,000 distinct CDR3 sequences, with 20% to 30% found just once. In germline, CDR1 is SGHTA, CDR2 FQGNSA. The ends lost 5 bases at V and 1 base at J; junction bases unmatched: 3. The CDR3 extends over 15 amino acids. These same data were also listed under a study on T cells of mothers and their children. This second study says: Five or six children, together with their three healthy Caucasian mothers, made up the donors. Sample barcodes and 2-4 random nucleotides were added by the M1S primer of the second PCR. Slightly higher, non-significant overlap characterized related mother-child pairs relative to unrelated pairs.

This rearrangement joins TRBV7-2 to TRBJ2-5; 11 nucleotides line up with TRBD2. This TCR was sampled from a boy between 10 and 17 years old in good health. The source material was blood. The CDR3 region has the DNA TGTGCCAGCAGCCGTAGCGGGGGGGCCCAAGAGACCCAGTACTTC. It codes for CASSRSGGAQETQYF.